These 7 T cell receptor beta chains share one sample of origin, sequenced in a study of T cell changes during pregnancy in multiple sclerosis. Libraries were prepared by immunoSEQ multiplex PCR; TCRdb keeps only in-frame clonotypes and omits some of them. The sample shows 80,000 to 100,000 clones, 85% to 95% of them seen only once. Sequenced here: peripheral blood, sampled in the first trimester of pregnancy. Receptors were obtained from a female donor with multiple sclerosis, enrolled in a pregnancy study.

The gene calls are TRBV19 and TRBJ2-5; the match to TRBD1 covers 10 bases. The CDR3 covers 15 residues. Germline V lookup: CDR1 LNHDA, CDR2 SQIVND (reference sequence). Trimming took 5 bases from V and 2 from J; bases not matched to a gene: 5. CDR3 protein: CASSHGTGDQETQYF. CDR3 DNA sequence: TGTGCCAGTAGTCACGGGACAGGGGATCAAGAGACCCAGTACTTC.

V gene TRBV18 combines with J gene TRBJ2-4; D possibly corresponds to TRBD1 (6 bases). Per the germline V gene, CDR1 is KGHSH and CDR2 is LQKENI. The CDR3 length is 13 residues. The V gene lost 1 base and the J gene lost 7 bases, with 8 bases spanning the gap. The CDR3 DNA reads TGTGCCAGCTCACCACAGGGGGTCAACATTCAGTACTTC. Translated, it gives CASSPQGVNIQYF.

The CDR3 loop reads CARSLGPPGVYHQPQHF. The CDR3 nucleotides are TGTGCCAGAAGCTTAGGGCCGCCAGGGGTATATCATCAGCCCCAGCATTTT. The chain links TRBV7-5 to TRBJ1-5; TRBD1, the table's D call, was not compared with the DNA. TRBV7-5 is a known pseudogene. The CDR3 loop spans 17 amino acids.

The CDR3 sequence is CASSHTGSRQETQYF. The CDR3 DNA reads as TGTGCCAGCAGCCATACAGGGTCCCGACAAGAGACCCAGTACTTC. The gene calls are TRBV28 and TRBJ2-5; the D gene is possibly TRBD1 (6 bases). V was shortened by 6 bases and J by 2 bases, with 16 bases between the two germline ends. The length of the CDR3 is 15 residues. CDR1 MDHEN and CDR2 SYDVKM come from the germline V gene.

V and J are TRBV6-6 and TRBJ2-2; tentatively, D is TRBD1 (5 bases). This CDR3 is 14 amino acids long. Trimming shortened V by 5 bases and J by 5 bases, and 12 bases separated the two germline ends. Germline V gives CDR1 MNHNY, CDR2 SVGAGI (reference sequence). CDR3 loop: CASSAFRGTGELFF. CDR3 sequence (DNA): TGTGCCAGCAGTGCCTTTAGGGGTACCGGGGAGCTGTTTTTT.

J is TRBJ2-3 and V is TRBV9; no clear D gene. The CDR3 sequence is 12 residues long. Trimming cost V 3 bases and J 6 bases, with 8 bases left between them. Germline-derived CDR1 and CDR2 are SGDLS and YYNGEE. CDR3 loop: CASSAPRDTQYF. Written as DNA, the CDR3 is TGTGCCAGCAGCGCCCCGAGGGATACGCAGTATTTT.

This clone came up once. The chain combines TRBV19 with TRBJ1-1, with D uncertain. Trimming removed 7 bases from V and 1 base from J, with 16 bases in between. The CDR3 spans 15 residues. Looked up from germline, CDR1 is LNHDA and CDR2 is SQIVND (reference sequence). CDR3 coding DNA: TGTGCCAGTACCACGTCCGGGTCTTCGAACACTGAAGCTTTCTTT. Translation: CASTTSGSSNTEAFF.